The source of this TCR beta chain is a study of shared clonotypes between healthy human individuals. General study results and limits: An expected dependence of interdonor clonotype sharing on sequencing depth was noted.

With regard to this clone: The antigen is undetermined.

This CDR3 is built from 15 residues. V was clipped by 1 base and J by 7 bases, with 14 bases between them. Germline assignment: CDR1 MNHEY and CDR2 SMNVEV (reference sequence). Sorted subsets were amplified in replicate PCRs using approximately 200 ng DNA, tens of thousands of T cell genomes. Assay: immunoSEQ multiplex PCR; the TCRdb copy retains only in-frame clones and omits some. The sample records about 870,000 clones, about 92% being singletons. It was CD45RO-negative cells, positively selected for CCR7, that made up naive CD8 cells, with terminally differentiated effector memory CD45RA+ cells excluded. HIV-negative, healthy adults without recent acute infections or vaccinations were the donors. Only Caucasian adults living in Nashville, Tennessee served as donors.

The origin of this receptor is a young man in good health. The sequenced sample was naive CD8+ T cells sorted from blood. The V gene is TRBV27, the J gene TRBJ1-5; D might be TRBD1 (5 bases). CDR3 protein: CASSLFAGRGQPQHF. In nucleotides, the CDR3 is TGTGCCAGCAGTTTATTTGCGGGTAGGGGCCAGCCCCAGCATTTT.